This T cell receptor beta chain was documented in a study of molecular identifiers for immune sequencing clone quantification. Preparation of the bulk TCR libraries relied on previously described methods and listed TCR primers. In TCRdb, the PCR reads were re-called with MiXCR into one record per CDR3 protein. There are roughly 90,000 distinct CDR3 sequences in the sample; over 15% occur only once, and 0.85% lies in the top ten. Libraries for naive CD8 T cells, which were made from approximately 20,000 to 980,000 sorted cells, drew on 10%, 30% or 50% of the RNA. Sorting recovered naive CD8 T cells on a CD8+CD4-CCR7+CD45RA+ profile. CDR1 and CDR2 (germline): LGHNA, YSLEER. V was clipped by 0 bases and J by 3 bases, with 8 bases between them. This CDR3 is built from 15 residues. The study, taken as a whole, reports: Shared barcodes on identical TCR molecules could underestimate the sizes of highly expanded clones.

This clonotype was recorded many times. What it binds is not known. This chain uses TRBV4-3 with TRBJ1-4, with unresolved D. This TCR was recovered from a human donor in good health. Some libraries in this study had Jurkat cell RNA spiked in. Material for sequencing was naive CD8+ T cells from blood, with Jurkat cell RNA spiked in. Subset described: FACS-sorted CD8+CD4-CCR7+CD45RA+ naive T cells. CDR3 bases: TGCGCCAGCAGCCAAGACGTAGGGTCTAATGAAAAACTGTTTTTT. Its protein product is CASSQDVGSNEKLFF.